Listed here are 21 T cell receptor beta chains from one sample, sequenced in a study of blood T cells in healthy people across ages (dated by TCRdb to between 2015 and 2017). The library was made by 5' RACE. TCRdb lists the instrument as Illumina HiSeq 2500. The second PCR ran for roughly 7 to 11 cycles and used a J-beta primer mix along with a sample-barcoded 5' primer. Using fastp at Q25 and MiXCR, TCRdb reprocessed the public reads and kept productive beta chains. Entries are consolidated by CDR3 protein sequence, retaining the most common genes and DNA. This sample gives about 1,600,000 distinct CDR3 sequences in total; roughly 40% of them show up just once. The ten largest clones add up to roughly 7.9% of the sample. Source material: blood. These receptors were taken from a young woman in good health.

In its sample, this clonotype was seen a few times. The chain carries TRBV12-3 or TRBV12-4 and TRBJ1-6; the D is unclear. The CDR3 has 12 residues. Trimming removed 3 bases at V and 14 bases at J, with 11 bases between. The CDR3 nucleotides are TGTGCCAGCAGTTTGGTCCTGGGGACCCTCCACTTT. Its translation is CASSLVLGTLHF.

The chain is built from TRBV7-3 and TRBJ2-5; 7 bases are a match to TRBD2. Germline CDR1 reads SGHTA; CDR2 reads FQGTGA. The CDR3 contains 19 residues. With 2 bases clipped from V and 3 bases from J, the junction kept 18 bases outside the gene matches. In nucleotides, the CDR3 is TGTGCCAGCAGCTTAGATGGCCCCACCGGGACTACCCAAGAAGAGACCCAGTACTTC. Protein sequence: CASSLDGPTGTTQEETQYF.

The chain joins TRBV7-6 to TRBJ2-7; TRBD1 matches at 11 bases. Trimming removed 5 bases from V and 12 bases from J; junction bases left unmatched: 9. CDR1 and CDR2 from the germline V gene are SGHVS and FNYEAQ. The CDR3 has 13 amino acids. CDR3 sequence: CASSPLGTGGPYF. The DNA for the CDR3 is TGTGCCAGCAGCCCGTTGGGGACAGGGGGGCCGTACTTC.

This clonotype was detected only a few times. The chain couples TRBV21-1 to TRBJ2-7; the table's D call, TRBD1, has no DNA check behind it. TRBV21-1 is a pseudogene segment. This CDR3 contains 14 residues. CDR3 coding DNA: TGTGCCAGCAGCCCTCCGGACAGGATCTACGAGCAGTACTTC. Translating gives CASSPPDRIYEQYF.

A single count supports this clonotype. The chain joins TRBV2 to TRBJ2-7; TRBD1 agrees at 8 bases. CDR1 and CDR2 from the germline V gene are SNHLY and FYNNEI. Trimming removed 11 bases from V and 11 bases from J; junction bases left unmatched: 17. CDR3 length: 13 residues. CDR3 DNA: TGTGCCCTTGGGGGACAGGCTACCCAGTTGAAGTACTTC. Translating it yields CALGGQATQLKYF.

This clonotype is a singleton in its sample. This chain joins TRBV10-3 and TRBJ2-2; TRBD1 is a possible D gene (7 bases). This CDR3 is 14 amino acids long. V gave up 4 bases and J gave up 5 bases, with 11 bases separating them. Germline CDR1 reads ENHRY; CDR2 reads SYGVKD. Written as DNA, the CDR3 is TGTGCCATCAGTGCCAGGGGGGATACCGGGGAGCTGTTTTTT. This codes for CAISARGDTGELFF.

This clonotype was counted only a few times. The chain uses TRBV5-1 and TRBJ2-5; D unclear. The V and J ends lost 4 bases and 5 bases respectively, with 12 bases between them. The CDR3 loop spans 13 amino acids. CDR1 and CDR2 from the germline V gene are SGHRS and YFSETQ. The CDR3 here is CASSPPSAETQYF. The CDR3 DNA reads TGCGCCAGCAGCCCTCCGAGCGCGGAGACCCAGTACTTC.

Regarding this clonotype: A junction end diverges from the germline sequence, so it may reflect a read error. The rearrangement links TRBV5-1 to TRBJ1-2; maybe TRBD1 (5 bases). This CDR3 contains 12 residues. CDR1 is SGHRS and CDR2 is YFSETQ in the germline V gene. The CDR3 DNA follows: TGCGTCAGCCACGATGGGGGGTATGGCTACACCTTC. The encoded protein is CVSHDGGYGYTF.

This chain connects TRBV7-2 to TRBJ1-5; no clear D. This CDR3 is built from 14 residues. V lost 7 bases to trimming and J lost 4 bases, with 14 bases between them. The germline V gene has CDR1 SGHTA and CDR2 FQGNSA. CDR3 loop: CASTILQPNQPQHF. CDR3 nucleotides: TGTGCCAGCACCATCCTCCAGCCGAATCAGCCCCAGCATTTT.

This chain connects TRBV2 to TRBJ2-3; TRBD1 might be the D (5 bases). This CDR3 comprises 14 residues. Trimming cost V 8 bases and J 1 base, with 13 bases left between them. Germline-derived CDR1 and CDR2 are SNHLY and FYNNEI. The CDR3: CASVLGDGTDTQYF. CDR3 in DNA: TGTGCCAGCGTCTTAGGGGATGGCACAGATACGCAGTATTTT.

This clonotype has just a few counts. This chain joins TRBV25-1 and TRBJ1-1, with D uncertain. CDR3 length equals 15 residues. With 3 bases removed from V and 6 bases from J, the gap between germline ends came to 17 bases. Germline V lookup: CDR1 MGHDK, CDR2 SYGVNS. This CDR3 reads CASSDPTRSASEAFF. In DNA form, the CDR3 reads TGTGCCAGCAGTGATCCGACTCGTAGTGCGTCTGAAGCTTTCTTT.

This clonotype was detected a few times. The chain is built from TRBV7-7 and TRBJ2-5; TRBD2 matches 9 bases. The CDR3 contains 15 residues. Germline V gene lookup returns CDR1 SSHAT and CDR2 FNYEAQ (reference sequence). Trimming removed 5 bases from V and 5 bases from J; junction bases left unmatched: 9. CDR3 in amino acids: CASSLIAGVDETQYF. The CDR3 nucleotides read TGTGCCAGCAGCCTTATAGCGGGAGTCGATGAGACCCAGTACTTC.

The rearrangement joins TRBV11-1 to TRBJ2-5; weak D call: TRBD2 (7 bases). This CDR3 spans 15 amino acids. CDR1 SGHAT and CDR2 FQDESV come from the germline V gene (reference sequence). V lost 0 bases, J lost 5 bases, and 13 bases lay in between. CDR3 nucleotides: TGTGCCAGCAGCTTAGCCACGGGGGGCTGGGAGACCCAGTACTTC. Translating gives CASSLATGGWETQYF.

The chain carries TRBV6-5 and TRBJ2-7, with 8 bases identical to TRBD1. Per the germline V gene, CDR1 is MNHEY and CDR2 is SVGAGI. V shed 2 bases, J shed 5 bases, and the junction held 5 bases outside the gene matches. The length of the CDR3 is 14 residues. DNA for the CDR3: TGTGCCAGCAGTTACGGGCAGGGGGCAGACGAGCAGTACTTC. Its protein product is CASSYGQGADEQYF.

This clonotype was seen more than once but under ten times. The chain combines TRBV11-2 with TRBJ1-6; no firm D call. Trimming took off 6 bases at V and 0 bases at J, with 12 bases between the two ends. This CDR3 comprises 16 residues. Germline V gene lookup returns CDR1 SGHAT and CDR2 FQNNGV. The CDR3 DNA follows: TGTGCCAGCAGTTTTACAACCCGCTCCTATAATTCACCCCTCCACTTT. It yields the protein CASSFTTRSYNSPLHF.

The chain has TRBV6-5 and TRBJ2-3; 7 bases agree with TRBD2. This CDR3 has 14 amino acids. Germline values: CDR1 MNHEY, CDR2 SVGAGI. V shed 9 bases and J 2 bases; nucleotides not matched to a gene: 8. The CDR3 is CASTGGRPTDTQYF. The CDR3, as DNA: TGTGCCAGTACGGGGGGTCGGCCCACAGATACGCAGTATTTT.

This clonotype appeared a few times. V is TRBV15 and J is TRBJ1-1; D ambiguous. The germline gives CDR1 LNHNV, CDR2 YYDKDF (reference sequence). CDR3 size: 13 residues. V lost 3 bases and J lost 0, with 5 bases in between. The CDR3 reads CATSSGVNTEAFF. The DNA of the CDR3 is TGTGCCACCAGCAGTGGAGTGAACACTGAAGCTTTCTTT.

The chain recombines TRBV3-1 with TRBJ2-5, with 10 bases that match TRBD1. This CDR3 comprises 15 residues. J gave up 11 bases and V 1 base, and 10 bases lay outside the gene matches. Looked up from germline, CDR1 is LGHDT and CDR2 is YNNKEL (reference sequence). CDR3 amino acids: CASSQGTGGGNEQYF. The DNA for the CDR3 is TGTGCCAGCAGCCAAGGGACAGGGGGAGGCAATGAGCAGTACTTC.

CDR3 in amino acids: CASTDRDYEQYF. Written as DNA, the CDR3 is TGTGCCAGCACAGACAGGGACTACGAGCAGTACTTC. The J gene is TRBJ2-7, the V gene TRBV28, with 7 bases lining up with TRBD1. V lost 7 bases to trimming and J lost 3 bases; unmatched junction nucleotides: 3. Germline-derived CDR1 and CDR2 are MDHEN and SYDVKM. The CDR3 runs to 12 residues.

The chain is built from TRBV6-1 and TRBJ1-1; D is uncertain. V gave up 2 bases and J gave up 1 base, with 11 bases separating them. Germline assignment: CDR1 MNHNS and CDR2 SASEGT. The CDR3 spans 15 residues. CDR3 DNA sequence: TGTGCCAGCAGTGAAATTTTTGGCGGGAACACTGAAGCTTTCTTT. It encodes CASSEIFGGNTEAFF.

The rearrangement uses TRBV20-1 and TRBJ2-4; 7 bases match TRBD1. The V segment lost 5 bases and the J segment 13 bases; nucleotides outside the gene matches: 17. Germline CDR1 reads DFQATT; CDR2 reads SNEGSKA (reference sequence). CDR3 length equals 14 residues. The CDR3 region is CSALGPPGGEEQYF. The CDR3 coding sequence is TGCAGTGCTTTAGGCCCCCCAGGGGGAGAAGAGCAGTACTTC.